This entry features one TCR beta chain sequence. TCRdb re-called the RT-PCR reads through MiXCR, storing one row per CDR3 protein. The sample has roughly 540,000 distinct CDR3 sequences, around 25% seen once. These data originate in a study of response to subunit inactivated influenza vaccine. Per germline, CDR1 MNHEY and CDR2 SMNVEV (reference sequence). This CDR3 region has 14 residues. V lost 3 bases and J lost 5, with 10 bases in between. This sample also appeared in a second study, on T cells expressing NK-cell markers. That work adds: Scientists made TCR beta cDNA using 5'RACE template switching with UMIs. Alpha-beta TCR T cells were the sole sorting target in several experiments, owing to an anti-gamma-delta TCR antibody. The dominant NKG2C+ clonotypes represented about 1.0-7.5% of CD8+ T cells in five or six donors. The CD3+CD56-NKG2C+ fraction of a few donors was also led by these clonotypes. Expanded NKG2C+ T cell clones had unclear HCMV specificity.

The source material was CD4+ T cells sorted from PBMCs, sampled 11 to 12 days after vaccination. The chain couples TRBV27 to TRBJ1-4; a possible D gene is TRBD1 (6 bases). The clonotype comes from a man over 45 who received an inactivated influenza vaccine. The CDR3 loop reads CASSFWQGNEKLFF. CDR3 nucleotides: TGTGCCAGCAGTTTCTGGCAGGGGAATGAAAAACTGTTTTTT.